The rows below give T cell receptor beta chains drawn from one sample of a study of follicular helper T cells after annual influenza vaccination. Sequencing used immunoSEQ multiplex PCR; TCRdb keeps in-frame clones, though not all of them. This table holds 27,000 or so clones, roughly 80% found once. Sequenced material: CXCR5+ CD38- circulating T follicular helper cells from blood, taken on the day of influenza vaccination. Receptors were obtained from an adult who received the influenza vaccine. CDR3s include the opening cysteine and the closing phenylalanine or tryptophan. The order of the fields is clone size, V gene, J gene, D gene, CDR3 protein, CDR3 DNA. D genes are given only for firm matches. Expanded clones are given a class, and other clones once, few, many or no size at all.

few	TRBV6-5	TRBJ2-7	TRBD2	CAIGRGGEQYF	TGTGCCATCGGGAGGGGAGGAGAGCAGTACTTC
.	TRBV5-6	TRBJ2-1	TRBD2	CASSPLAGVRDEQFF	TGTGCCAGCAGCCCTCTAGCGGGGGTGAGGGATGAGCAGTTCTTC
.	TRBV11-2	TRBJ2-5	TRBD1	CASSLGTVQETQYF	TGTGCCAGCAGCCTAGGGACAGTCCAAGAGACCCAGTACTTC
.	TRBV27	TRBJ2-7	.	CASSYSGAYEQYF	TGTGCCAGCAGTTACTCGGGGGCCTACGAGCAGTACTTC
.	TRBV4-1	TRBJ1-6	TRBD1	CASSQAGTGNNSPLHF	TGCGCCAGCAGCCAAGCCGGGACAGGGAACAATTCACCCCTCCACTTT
.	TRBV10-3	TRBJ1-1	.	CAISDRTENTEAFF	TGTGCCATCAGTGATAGGACAGAGAACACTGAAGCTTTCTTT
.	TRBV2	TRBJ2-5	TRBD2	CASSENGLAGGGETQYF	TGTGCCAGCAGTGAAAACGGGCTAGCGGGGGGTGGGGAGACCCAGTACTTC
.	TRBV7-3	TRBJ2-3	TRBD2	CASSTLAGLTDTQYF	TGTGCCAGCAGCACACTAGCGGGCCTCACAGATACGCAGTATTTT
.	TRBV30	TRBJ2-5	.	CAWSPKGSGQETQYF	TGTGCCTGGAGTCCAAAGGGCAGCGGCCAAGAGACCCAGTACTTC
.	TRBV28	TRBJ1-5	TRBD1	CASRRTGNNQPQHF	TGTGCCAGCAGACGGACAGGGAACAATCAGCCCCAGCATTTT
.	TRBV7-8	TRBJ1-5	.	CASSLEQARPQHF	TGTGCCAGCAGCTTAGAACAGGCAAGGCCCCAGCATTTT
.	TRBV6-1	TRBJ1-4	TRBD1	CASSDRDRGEKLFF	TGTGCCAGCAGTGACCGGGACAGGGGTGAAAAACTGTTTTTT
.	TRBV5-1	TRBJ1-2	TRBD1	CASSLATGGGGNYGYTF	TGCGCCAGCAGCTTGGCCACAGGGGGTGGCGGTAACTATGGCTACACCTTC
.	TRBV2	TRBJ2-1	TRBD1	CASNTDRYNEQFF	TGTGCCAGCAATACGGACAGGTACAATGAGCAGTTCTTC
once	TRBV18	TRBJ2-2	TRBD1	CASSPGQGNGELFF	TGTGCCAGCTCCCCAGGACAGGGGAACGGGGAGCTGTTTTTT
.	TRBV5-1	TRBJ1-3	.	CASSLDAGVSGNTIYF	TGCGCCAGCAGCTTGGATGCCGGGGTTTCTGGAAACACCATATATTTT
.	TRBV10-2	TRBJ2-1	.	CASSETSPLYNEQFF	TGCGCCAGCAGTGAGACTAGCCCCCTCTACAATGAGCAGTTCTTC